This TCR beta chain was identified during a study of Graves' ophthalmopathy and Graves' hyperthyroidism. This clonotype was found many times. Ophthalmopathy-affected donors exhibited moderate-to-severe activity, CAS ≥3, NOSPECS ≥4, and duration under 3 months. The CDR3 is 15 amino acids. Germline V gives CDR1 MNHEY, CDR2 SVGAGI. Deletions cut 2 bases from V and 1 base from J, with 6 bases between. Using RNA transcripts, the TCR beta CDR3 regions were amplified. Investigators did first-round RT-PCR with HTBI primers, then second-round multiplex PCR. Each CDR3 protein gets one entry after TCRdb re-called the multiplex PCR reads with MiXCR. The table includes 500,000 to 800,000 distinct CDR3 sequences, under 50% detected once.

V is TRBV6-5 and J is TRBJ2-6; weak D call: TRBD2 (5 bases). Sample: peripheral blood. The source is an adult man with Graves' ophthalmopathy. CDR3 sequence: CASSYTRSGANVLTF. The CDR3 region has the DNA TGTGCCAGCAGTTACACTAGGTCTGGGGCCAACGTCCTGACTTTC.